A single sample is the source of the 25 T cell receptor beta chains below, sequenced in a study of cytomegalovirus exposure and HLA in healthy donors. Repertoires were generated with immunoSEQ multiplex PCR, while TCRdb's copy carries only in-frame clones and drops some. The table shows hundreds of thousands of clones, with approximately 90% occurring only once. The sample consisted of PBMCs. The receptors derive from a woman aged 18-30 years in good health and CMV-seronegative.

This sequence joins TRBV30 and TRBJ2-5, with TRBD2 matching 8 bases. Germline V gene sequence: CDR1 GTSNPN, CDR2 SVGIG (reference sequence). V was clipped by 6 bases and J by 4 bases; unmatched bases: 16. The CDR3 has 16 residues. CDR3 in DNA: TGTGCCTGCGCCACCGCGGGGGGTGTGAAAGGAGAGACCCAGTACTTC. This translates into CACATAGGVKGETQYF. Full variable domain (missing parts from reference TRBV30 and TRBJ2-5): SQTIHQWPATLVQPVGSPLSLECTVEGTSNPNLYWYRQAAGRGLQLLFYSVGIGQISSEVPQNLSASRPQDRQFILSSKKLLLSDSGFYLCACATAGGVKGETQYFGPGTRLLVL.

This sequence joins TRBV5-1 and TRBJ2-7; 9 bases line up with TRBD1. The CDR3 covers 18 residues. V lost 2 bases, J lost 7 bases, and 19 bases stayed unmatched. Germline CDR1 and CDR2: SGHRS and YFSETQ. CDR3 coding DNA: TGCGCCAGCAGCTTTACCTTTACGTCTCGGGACAGGGTTAAGGAGCAGTACTTC. Residues: CASSFTFTSRDRVKEQYF. Together with reference TRBV5-1 and TRBJ2-7, the CDR3 gives the full variable domain: KAGVTQTPRYLIKTRGQQVTLSCSPISGHRSVSWYQQTPGQGLQFLFEYFSETQRNKGNFPGRFSGRQFSNSRSEMNVSTLELGDSALYLCASSFTFTSRDRVKEQYFGPGTRLTVT.

This clone was counted between two and nine times. V gene TRBV6-1 combines with J gene TRBJ1-2, with a weak D call TRBD1 (5 bases). V lost 4 bases, J lost 5 bases, and 11 bases lay in between. The length of the CDR3 is 13 residues. Germline-derived CDR1 and CDR2 are MNHNS and SASEGT. CDR3 sequence (DNA): TGTGCCAGCAGTGGGACACCCGGTTATGGCTACACCTTC. This encodes CASSGTPGYGYTF.

V usage is TRBV27 and J usage is TRBJ2-3; 13 nucleotides match TRBD2. Germline values: CDR1 MNHEY, CDR2 SMNVEV (reference sequence). The CDR3 loop spans 15 amino acids. V lost 5 bases to trimming and J lost 6 bases; unmatched junction nucleotides: 5. The CDR3 region has the DNA TGTGCCAGCAGTGACCTGACTAGCGGGGGGGATACGCAGTATTTT. It translates to CASSDLTSGGDTQYF.

CDR3 DNA: TGTGCCAGCACCAAATTATGGGACTTTAACTATGGCTACACCTTC. Translating gives CASTKLWDFNYGYTF. The chain combines TRBV28 with TRBJ1-2, with D maybe TRBD1 (5 bases). V was pared by 7 bases and J by 1 base, with 16 bases between. CDR1 is MDHEN and CDR2 is SYDVKM in the germline V gene. The CDR3 has 15 residues.

Points on this clone: Distinct nucleotide sequences in the sample also encode this CDR3. This chain joins TRBV27 and TRBJ2-7, with 7 bases fitting TRBD2. The CDR3 has 14 residues. Germline V lookup: CDR1 MNHEY, CDR2 SMNVEV (reference sequence). J gave up 0 bases and V 3 bases, and 2 bases lay outside the gene matches. CDR3 residues: CASSFGGSSYEQYF. The CDR3 DNA is TGTGCCAGCAGTTTTGGCGGGAGCTCCTACGAGCAGTACTTC.

The chain is built from TRBV6-5 and TRBJ2-4; 7 nucleotides match TRBD1. The CDR3 runs 15 residues. Germline CDR1 is MNHEY and CDR2 is SVGAGI. V gave up 0 bases and J gave up 7 bases; unmatched junction bases: 6. CDR3 region: CASSYSRTGVNIQYF. The DNA of the CDR3 is TGTGCCAGCAGTTACTCGAGAACAGGGGTGAACATTCAGTACTTC.

V and J are TRBV5-1 and TRBJ2-7; 13 positions agree with TRBD2. In germline, CDR1 is SGHRS, CDR2 YFSETQ. The CDR3 has 16 amino acids. V trimming: 4 bases; J trimming: 2 bases; junction bases outside the gene matches: 6. This chain's CDR3 is CASSPPGLAGAYEQYF. The CDR3 DNA sequence: TGCGCCAGCAGCCCCCCCGGACTAGCGGGGGCCTACGAGCAGTACTTC.

This clone was observed once. The V and J genes are TRBV7-6 and TRBJ2-3, with D perhaps matching TRBD1 (6 bases). Trimming cost V 4 bases and J 4 bases, with 12 bases left between them. Germline V lookup: CDR1 SGHVS, CDR2 FNYEAQ. This CDR3 has 14 amino acids. The CDR3 DNA reads as TGTGCCAGCAGCTCGAGGACAGTATCAGATACGCAGTATTTT. The encoded protein is CASSSRTVSDTQYF.

This chain connects TRBV15 to TRBJ2-3; 8 bases are a match to TRBD1. CDR3 length equals 16 residues. CDR1 and CDR2 (germline): LNHNV, YYDKDF (reference sequence). Trimming removed 6 bases from V and 2 bases from J; junction bases left unmatched: 10. The CDR3 sequence: CATSSKTGADTDTQYF. The CDR3 bases are TGTGCCACCAGTTCAAAGACAGGGGCCGACACAGATACGCAGTATTTT.

This clone has just one count. The CDR3 coding sequence is TGTGCCAGCAGCCCCCTCGGGACTAGCGGGGGATACGAGCAGTACTTC. As protein: CASSPLGTSGGYEQYF. V and J are TRBV27 and TRBJ2-7; 14 positions agree with TRBD2. The V and J ends lost 6 bases and 4 bases, in that order; junction bases with no gene match: 8. Per germline, CDR1 MNHEY and CDR2 SMNVEV (reference sequence). This CDR3 has 16 residues.

The V gene is TRBV9, the J gene TRBJ1-3; 9 positions match TRBD1. Trimming cost V 4 bases and J 3 bases; bases outside gene matches: 8. Per the germline V gene, CDR1 is SGDLS and CDR2 is YYNGEE. This CDR3 contains 16 residues. The CDR3 spells CASSYGQGKNGNTIYF. The CDR3 DNA reads as TGTGCCAGCAGCTACGGACAGGGGAAGAATGGAAACACCATATATTTT.

This clone appeared a few times. The CDR3 DNA reads as TGCGCCAGCAGCACTTCGGACAGGGGGCGAGATGGCTACACCTTC. This sequence encodes CASSTSDRGRDGYTF. The V call is TRBV5-1, the J call TRBJ1-2; 11 positions match TRBD1. This CDR3 region has 15 residues. Trimming removed 4 bases from V and 6 bases from J; junction bases left unmatched: 8. Germline V gene lookup returns CDR1 SGHRS and CDR2 YFSETQ.

This sequence joins TRBV5-1 and TRBJ1-1, with D perhaps TRBD1 (5 bases). Germline loops: CDR1 SGHRS, CDR2 YFSETQ. V was cut by 4 bases and J by 4 bases, with 8 bases left in between. The CDR3 is 12 amino acids. The chain's CDR3 is CASSRGPTEAFF. The CDR3 DNA reads TGCGCCAGCAGCAGGGGTCCCACTGAAGCTTTCTTT.

The chain has TRBV2 and TRBJ1-5; no clear D. The V end was cut by 2 bases, the J end by 4 bases, with 12 bases between. The CDR3 is made up of 15 amino acids. Germline CDR1 is SNHLY and CDR2 is FYNNEI. The CDR3: CASSEIVQSNQPQHF. Here the CDR3 DNA reads TGTGCCAGCAGTGAAATCGTACAGAGTAATCAGCCCCAGCATTTT.

The V call is TRBV7-3, the J call TRBJ2-2; the match to TRBD1 covers 8 bases. The ends lost 5 bases at V and 3 bases at J; junction bases unmatched: 8. The CDR3 consists of 16 residues. The germline V gene encodes CDR1 SGHTA and CDR2 FQGTGA. The CDR3 nucleotides read TGTGCCAGCAGCCCCCGGACAGGGTTGGACACCGGGGAGCTGTTTTTT. This sequence encodes CASSPRTGLDTGELFF.

The J gene is TRBJ2-5, the V gene TRBV28; D possibly corresponds to TRBD1 (7 bases). CDR1 and CDR2 (germline): MDHEN, SYDVKM. The CDR3 length is 16 residues. Trimming pared 2 bases from V and 2 bases from J, leaving 15 bases between. The CDR3 protein is CASSLVTSGGQETQYF. The CDR3 DNA sequence: TGTGCCAGCAGTTTAGTGACCTCAGGGGGGCAAGAGACCCAGTACTTC.

The J gene is TRBJ1-4, the V gene TRBV10-3, with 9 bases aligning to TRBD1. Trimming cost V 10 bases and J 5 bases; bases outside gene matches: 5. CDR1 and CDR2 from the germline V gene are ENHRY and SYGVKD. This CDR3 is built from 13 residues. The CDR3 reads CATGGQGNEKLFF. The DNA for the CDR3 is TGTGCCACGGGGGGACAGGGCAATGAAAAACTGTTTTTT.

The rearrangement links TRBV11-3 to TRBJ2-2; D may be TRBD2 (6 bases). The germline gives CDR1 SGHNT, CDR2 YENEEA. The CDR3 extends over 15 amino acids. V lost 5 bases and J 0 bases, leaving 10 bases between the germline ends. In nucleotides, the CDR3 is TGTGCCAGCAGCCCGGGACTGGCGAACACCGGGGAGCTGTTTTTT. It is translated as CASSPGLANTGELFF.

This rearrangement joins TRBV13 to TRBJ1-3, with no clear D. V shed 0 bases and J shed 0 bases, with 6 bases lying between them. CDR1 and CDR2 from the germline V gene are PRHDT and FYEKMQ (reference sequence). The CDR3 runs to 15 residues. CDR3 amino acids: CASSLGSYSGNTIYF. CDR3 coding DNA: TGTGCCAGCAGCTTAGGGTCGTACTCTGGAAACACCATATATTTT.

J is TRBJ2-1 and V is TRBV2; D unresolved. Deletions cut 8 bases from V and 2 bases from J, with 10 bases between. The CDR3 covers 13 residues. Germline CDR1 and CDR2: SNHLY and FYNNEI. The DNA of the CDR3 is TGTGCCAGCTTACTATTAACCTACAATGAGCAGTTCTTC. Amino acid sequence: CASLLLTYNEQFF.

This clone has a single count. The chain combines TRBV11-2 with TRBJ2-3; maybe TRBD1 (6 bases). Germline loops: CDR1 SGHAT, CDR2 FQNNGV. The CDR3 sequence is 14 residues long. V dropped 5 bases and J dropped 4 bases, with 13 bases sitting between them. The CDR3 DNA reads as TGTGCCAGCAGCCCCAACAGGGTGGCAGATACGCAGTATTTT. Protein: CASSPNRVADTQYF.

The J gene is TRBJ1-1, the V gene TRBV7-6; D is unresolved. V gave up 1 base and J gave up 0 bases, with 12 bases separating them. The CDR3 has 16 amino acids. Germline V gene sequence: CDR1 SGHVS, CDR2 FNYEAQ. The CDR3 loop reads CASSLDSLYLNTEAFF. CDR3 sequence (DNA): TGTGCCAGCAGCTTAGATTCTCTTTACTTGAACACTGAAGCTTTCTTT.

In its sample, this clone was seen a few times. The rearrangement uses TRBV7-9 and TRBJ2-7; D is unclear. V gave up 6 bases and J gave up 2 bases, with 14 bases separating them. CDR1 is SEHNR, CDR2 FQNEAQ, per germline (reference sequence). This CDR3 contains 14 residues. The CDR3 spells CASRISTNPYEQYF. The CDR3 DNA sequence: TGTGCCAGCAGGATATCGACAAACCCCTACGAGCAGTACTTC.

The chain carries TRBV10-2 and TRBJ1-4, with D uncertain. V was trimmed by 3 bases and J by 5 bases, leaving 13 bases between them. The germline gives CDR1 WSHSY, CDR2 SAAADI. There are 15 residues in the CDR3. Here the CDR3 reads CASSENSRLNEKLFF. CDR3 sequence (DNA): TGCGCCAGCAGTGAAAACAGTCGGTTGAATGAAAAACTGTTTTTT.